What follows are 4 T cell receptor beta chains derived from one specimen sequenced in a study of T cells in Graves' hyperthyroidism and ophthalmopathy. RNA transcripts gave rise to amplified TCR beta CDR3 regions. Researchers ran a first-round RT-PCR on the TCR CDR3 using the HTBI primer set. TCRdb ran MiXCR on the multiplex PCR reads and lists one entry per CDR3 protein. Of 550,000 to 700,000 distinct CDR3 sequences detected, roughly 50% appear once; the ten largest clones hold around 19%. Material: peripheral blood or thyroid tissue (not recorded which). The origin of the receptors is an adult woman with Graves' disease, either hyperthyroidism or ophthalmopathy (not recorded which).

Concerning this clonotype itself: A much larger clonotype is one base distant, so this may be a read error. The chain uses TRBV12-3 or TRBV12-4 and TRBJ2-7; D is ambiguous. The CDR3 spans 13 residues. DNA of the CDR3: TGTGCCAGCAGTCTAGGCCACTATTACGAGCGGTACTTC. Translated: CASSLGHYYERYF.

Details on this clonotype: Just one base apart from a much larger clone, this may be a read error. No conserved phenylalanine or tryptophan is present at the end of the CDR3, so a read error is the likely explanation. The V gene is TRBV4-1, the J gene TRBJ2-5, with a tentative D call TRBD1 (7 bases). Germline V lookup: CDR1 MGHRA, CDR2 YSYEKL. The V gene lost 1 base and the J gene lost 5 bases, with 14 bases spanning the gap. The CDR3 consists of 15 residues. The CDR3 nucleotides read TGCGCCAGCAGCCAAGTGGAGGGGGCGCGGGAGACCCAGTACCTC. Its protein is CASSQVEGARETQYL.

This clonotype was seen once. The chain carries TRBV24-1 and TRBJ1-5, with D maybe TRBD1 (5 bases). Trimming pared 4 bases from V and 0 bases from J, leaving 12 bases between. The CDR3 consists of 16 residues. CDR1 is KGHDR and CDR2 is SFDVKD in the germline V gene. The CDR3 sequence: CATSEAGRGSNQPQHF. CDR3 coding DNA: TGTGCCACCAGTGAAGCGGGGCGCGGTAGCAATCAGCCCCAGCATTTT.

In its sample, this clonotype was seen many times. This sequence joins TRBV11-3 and TRBJ2-7; unclear D gene. Germline CDR1 reads SGHNT; CDR2 reads YENEEA. Trimming cost V 0 bases and J 5 bases, with 5 bases left between them. This CDR3 is built from 12 residues. CDR3 DNA sequence: TGTGCCAGCAGCTTAGATGAAGACGAGCAGTACTTC. Protein sequence: CASSLDEDEQYF.